Listed here is a single T cell receptor beta chain. Its binding antigen is unknown. The input lacks base qualities; no much larger clone sits a single base away. V was cut back by 6 bases and J by 0 bases, leaving a gap of 11 bases between them. CDR1 and CDR2 (MDHEN, SYDVKM) derive from the germline V gene. The CDR3 runs 15 amino acids, cysteine and phenylalanine included. Kept here is only the CDR3 DNA, which spans 45 bases and is read in frame from base 1. Each collaborating institution followed its own protocols to collect whole blood in K2EDTA tubes. For TCRbeta analysis, collaborators shipped samples in one of three forms: frozen whole blood, isolated PBMCs, or DNA extracted from either of those sample types. The data are from a study of blood T cell repertoires in COVID-19 (TCRdb year 2020). For the wider study: Samples from collaborators originated in the United States, Italy and Spain and spanned both the acute and convalescent phases of COVID-19. The material from the prospective study consisted of cDNA or gDNA derived from T cells, B-cell-depleted T cells, or PBMCs. Deeply sampled blood TCRbeta repertoires from subjects exposed to, actively infected with, or recovered from COVID-19 were included in the dataset. The repertoires were released in a freely available public database intended as a resource for research on the immune response to SARS-CoV-2. The samples were drawn from two sources: the first 160 participants of the ongoing ImmuneRACE study, and 1,254 subjects contributed by 6 global collaborators. Nearly every sample came with metadata listing a de-identified subject ID, COVID-19 status, age in years and sex. Where HLA class I and class II types were available, the types were taken from metadata supplied by the sample provider, not from assay-based typing. General findings and caveats noted by the study authors: Clinical and demographic metadata were provided uncurated, with the amount varying by source and participant.

The immunoSEQ Assay, a bias-controlled multiplex PCR, was used to amplify TCRbeta CDR3 regions from genomic DNA. Per the source publication's procedure: Nucleated cell counts per sample were estimated from amplification of reference gene primers within the assay. To quantify the absolute abundance of each unique TCRbeta CDR3 rearrangement, sequence reads were collapsed and filtered. Productive Simpson clonality was computed per sample as the square root of Simpson's diversity index over productive rearrangements. TCRdb limited this immuneACCESS table to in-frame rearrangements with V and J called. A share of clones is missing; checked studies link under half to unresolved V genes, and the rest is unexplained. Clone size and V and J calls were adopted from that table, with D and trimming inferred from the DNA. The sample table contains around 62,000 clones; only one count was recorded for about 90% of them. The ten largest make up about 1.5% of the sample.

The receptor comes from a man aged 60 to 75 with acute or convalescent COVID-19. Sequenced material: peripheral blood. The rearrangement joined TRBV28 to TRBJ1-4, and TRBD1 may be the D gene, going by 5 matching bases. The CDR3 corresponds to CASSTLGATNEKLFF. The DNA reads as follows: TGTGCCAGCAGCACTTTAGGGGCAACTAATGAAAAACTGTTTTTT.